Given below is one T cell receptor beta chain in context. V was trimmed by 7 bases and J by 1 base, leaving 12 bases between them. CDR1 is SNHLY, CDR2 FYNNEI, per germline. CDR3 length: 14 residues. The data belong to a study of blood T cell repertoires in COVID-19. The table came from immunoSEQ multiplex PCR; TCRdb's copy has only in-frame clones and leaves some out. The sample includes 35,000 to 45,000 clones, around 82% seen only once; the top ten take approximately 16%. This TCR derives from a man in his 70s with acute or convalescent COVID-19. What was sequenced was peripheral blood. The gene calls are TRBV2 and TRBJ2-3, with D possibly being TRBD1 (6 bases). The CDR3 is CASNLDRGTDTQYF. Here the CDR3 DNA reads TGTGCCAGCAACTTGGACAGAGGCACAGATACGCAGTATTTT.